This is a list of T cell receptor beta chains from one sample in a study of vaccination effects on CD4 cells after COVID-19. These receptors have no known antigen. The repertoire was sequenced with immunoSEQ multiplex PCR; TCRdb's copy has only in-frame clones and lacks some. Of about 14,000 clones detected, approximately 82% appear once; the ten largest clones hold 25%. The sequencing here drew on CD4+ T cells from PBMCs cultured with HCoV-229E spike peptides, taken before COVID-19 vaccination. The receptors derive from a human donor who received a COVID-19 vaccine. CDR3s leave out the opening cysteine and the closing phenylalanine or tryptophan. Each record gives: V gene, J gene, clone size, CDR3 protein. Expanded clones get a size class; other rows say once, few or many, or leave the size out.

V: TRBV3-1/TRBV3-2; J: TRBJ1-2; size: -; CDR3: ASSQTDGGGYT
V: TRBV30; J: TRBJ1-1; size: -; CDR3: AWSPNTFTEAF
V: TRBV30; J: TRBJ1-4; size: few; CDR3: AWSPLRGGTGEKLF
V: TRBV6-6; J: TRBJ1-6; size: once; CDR3: ASSYQGSGSPLH
V: TRBV28; J: TRBJ2-1; size: once; CDR3: ASSLPGTGSYNEQF
V: TRBV6-4; J: TRBJ1-4; size: -; CDR3: ASSEQGAEGEKLF
V: TRBV28; J: TRBJ1-5; size: -; CDR3: ASSPTGTGSNQPQH
V: TRBV5-4; J: TRBJ2-2; size: -; CDR3: ASSSQGPNLNTGELF
V: TRBV19; J: TRBJ1-3; size: -; CDR3: ASSIGGNTIY
V: TRBV4-2; J: TRBJ2-2; size: -; CDR3: ASSPARAGGAGELF
V: TRBV5-1; J: TRBJ2-5; size: -; CDR3: ASSLAASDYQETQY
V: TRBV28; J: TRBJ1-2; size: -; CDR3: ASRADRVHGYT
V: TRBV9; J: TRBJ2-5; size: -; CDR3: ASSVDPGGQETQY
V: TRBV5-1; J: TRBJ1-6; size: few; CDR3: ASSLADRLSLH
V: TRBV2; J: TRBJ1-4; size: -; CDR3: ASKTAPAANEKLF
V: TRBV5-1; J: TRBJ2-3; size: -; CDR3: ASSLPTSGTDTQY
V: TRBV2; J: TRBJ2-2; size: -; CDR3: ATSLAGGTGELF
V: TRBV5-8; J: TRBJ2-7; size: -; CDR3: ASSLYKVGGY
V: TRBV18; J: TRBJ2-1; size: many; CDR3: ASSPPSSGGANEQF
V: TRBV6-5; J: TRBJ2-7; size: -; CDR3: ASSRPAGQSYEQY
V: TRBV29-1; J: TRBJ2-5; size: -; CDR3: SVAPGGRETQY
V: TRBV6-6; J: TRBJ2-1; size: -; CDR3: ASRRDSHEQF
V: TRBV5-1; J: TRBJ1-5; size: medium-sized; CDR3: ASSLVPGGNQPQH
V: TRBV28; J: TRBJ1-4; size: -; CDR3: AAGHAREKLF
V: TRBV28; J: TRBJ1-2; size: once; CDR3: ASSQPTGGYT
V: TRBV6-2/TRBV6-3; J: TRBJ1-6; size: few; CDR3: ASSPGTGFDSPLH
V: TRBV6-5; J: TRBJ1-3; size: few; CDR3: ASSRTGDGNTIY
V: TRBV5-1; J: TRBJ2-3; size: -; CDR3: ASSLARGHTDTQY
V: TRBV24-1; J: TRBJ1-2; size: -; CDR3: ATSDLRGFT
V: TRBV29-1; J: TRBJ1-1; size: -; CDR3: SVDGWGNTEAF
V: TRBV18; J: TRBJ1-6; size: -; CDR3: ASSPPMAGGRYNSPLH
V: TRBV10-2; J: TRBJ2-1; size: -; CDR3: ASSESLSRGINEQF
V: TRBV19; J: TRBJ1-1; size: -; CDR3: ASSPGQGNTEAF
V: TRBV29-1; J: TRBJ1-2; size: -; CDR3: SALTDRGRENYGYT
V: TRBV4-1; J: TRBJ2-3; size: -; CDR3: ASSQVDLVSTDTQY
V: TRBV6-5; J: TRBJ1-3; size: -; CDR3: ASKPTGAGNTIY
V: TRBV14; J: TRBJ1-1; size: -; CDR3: ASSLTGRGTEAF
V: TRBV5-6; J: TRBJ1-2; size: -; CDR3: ASSLAWDRGGGYT
V: TRBV29-1; J: TRBJ2-3; size: -; CDR3: TASLTGSEGDTQY
V: TRBV14; J: TRBJ1-6; size: -; CDR3: ASSLRPGQVFHSPLH
V: TRBV6-2/TRBV6-3; J: TRBJ1-1; size: -; CDR3: ASSYSIAPQSTEAF
V: TRBV3-1/TRBV3-2; J: TRBJ1-1; size: -; CDR3: ASSHTLGSTEAF
V: TRBV5-6; J: TRBJ1-6; size: -; CDR3: ASSLAGFESPLH
V: TRBV10-3; J: TRBJ1-2; size: once; CDR3: AISVGDRVDGYT
V: TRBV19; J: TRBJ2-1; size: -; CDR3: ASMGQDRPEQF
V: TRBV25-1; J: TRBJ1-5; size: -; CDR3: ASPLLHQPQH
V: TRBV25-1; J: TRBJ1-4; size: -; CDR3: ASLGRLNEKLF
V: TRBV5-8; J: TRBJ1-4; size: few; CDR3: ASSRDGEKLF
V: TRBV28; J: TRBJ1-2; size: -; CDR3: ASSLVGGVGYT
V: TRBV11-2; J: TRBJ1-6; size: few; CDR3: ASSSVSNSPLH